This TCR beta chain was found in a study of cytomegalovirus exposure and HLA in healthy donors. Findings and limits, study-wide: Segments of the TCR beta V type were, in most cases, productive about 87% or about 30% of the time in an earlier analysis. Reportedly, HLA-A and HLA-B alleles of most subjects were accurately predicted from TCR beta. As a later analysis showed, several of the most significant clusters appeared to be linked to common viral pathogens.

Germline V CDR1 and CDR2: SGDLS, YYNGEE. The length of the CDR3 is 15 residues. Trimming at V came to 0 bases and at J to 2 bases, leaving 1 base not matched to a gene. Researchers ran the PCR with 60 Vbeta and 13 Jbeta primers. Data came from immunoSEQ multiplex PCR; TCRdb stores just in-frame clones and leaves some out. The table has 50,000 to 70,000 clones, over 70% seen once; the top ten hold around 3.9%. A remark on this clone: The antigen remains unidentified.

Sequenced material: PBMCs. The origin of this receptor is a woman aged 40 to 50 in good health and CMV-seronegative. The chain carries TRBV9 and TRBJ1-5, with 8 bases fitting TRBD1. The CDR3 region has the DNA TGTGCCAGCAGCGTAGAGGACAGGGGCAATCAGCCCCAGCATTTT. Its translation is CASSVEDRGNQPQHF. Complete variable domain (other parts from reference TRBV9 and TRBJ1-5): DSGVTQTPKHLITATGQRVTLRCSPRSGDLSVYWYQQSLDQGLQFLIQYYNGEERAKGNILERFSAQQFPDLHSELNLSSLELGDSALYFCASSVEDRGNQPQHFGDGTRLSIL.